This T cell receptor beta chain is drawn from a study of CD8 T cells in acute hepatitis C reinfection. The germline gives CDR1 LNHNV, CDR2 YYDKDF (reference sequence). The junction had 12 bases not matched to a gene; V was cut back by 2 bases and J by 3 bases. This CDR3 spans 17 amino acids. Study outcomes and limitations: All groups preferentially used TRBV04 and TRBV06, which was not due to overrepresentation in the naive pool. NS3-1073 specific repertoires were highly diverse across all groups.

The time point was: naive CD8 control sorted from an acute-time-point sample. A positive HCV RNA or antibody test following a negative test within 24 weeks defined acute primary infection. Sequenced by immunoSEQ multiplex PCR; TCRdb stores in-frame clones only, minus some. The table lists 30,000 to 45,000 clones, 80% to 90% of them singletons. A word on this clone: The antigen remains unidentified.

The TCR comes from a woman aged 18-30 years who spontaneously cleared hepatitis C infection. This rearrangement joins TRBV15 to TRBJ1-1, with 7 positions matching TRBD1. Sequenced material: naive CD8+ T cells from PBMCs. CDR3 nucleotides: TGTGCCACCAGCAGAAAGAGACAGGGCGGTTCGGACACTGAAGCTTTCTTT. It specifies CATSRKRQGGSDTEAFF.